This T cell receptor (beta chain) comes out of a study of T-cell memory formation after mild COVID-19. Broader study findings: CD4+ contracting clones were found mainly in CM and EM, and CD8+ ones in EMRA. There was a balanced CD4/CD8 profile in clones contracting day 15 to 85, and later expanders leaned CD4+. Some SARS-CoV-2-responding clones were already detected in memory before infection. A second wave of clones peaked on day 37, and their SARS-CoV-2 specificity went unconfirmed.

CDR3 length: 16 residues. Between the trimmed V and J ends, which lost 5 bases and 4 bases, there was a span of 20 bases. The germline V gene encodes CDR1 MNHNS and CDR2 SASEGT. Concerning this clonotype: What it binds is unknown.

TCRdb reprocessed the 5' RACE reads with MiXCR, giving one entry per CDR3 protein. This table holds 500,000 to 550,000 distinct CDR3 sequences, approximately 20% found once. The TCR comes from an adult woman who had mild COVID-19 (a few samples of this study predate the infection). Cell type and time point are not known. The chain combines TRBV6-1 with TRBJ1-2; D unclear. Sequencing was performed on PBMCs or a T cell subset sorted from them (not recorded which). The CDR3 DNA is TGTGCCAGCAGTTCCCTCCGAGATATGAATCCCTATGGCTACACCTTC. Encoded protein: CASSSLRDMNPYGYTF.